A single sample gave rise to the 32 T cell receptor beta chains below, sequenced in a study of cytomegalovirus exposure and HLA in healthy donors. 13 Jbeta primers and 60 Vbeta primers were used for the PCR. Clones were sequenced by immunoSEQ multiplex PCR, and TCRdb holds only the in-frame ones, with some missing. The data show over 75,000 clones, less than 85% seen once. The sequenced material came from PBMCs. All receptors come from a woman aged 45 to 65 in good health and CMV-seronegative.

The chain is built from TRBV5-5 and TRBJ2-7, with TRBD2 identical over 10 bases. Germline CDR1 is SGHKS and CDR2 is YYEKEE (reference sequence). Unmatched junction bases numbered 5, after V lost 2 bases and J lost 3 bases. CDR3 length: 15 amino acids. CDR3 amino acids: CASSFELAGIYEQYF. In DNA, the CDR3 is TGTGCCAGCAGCTTTGAACTAGCGGGGATCTACGAGCAGTACTTC.

This clone has only a few counts. The chain joins TRBV7-2 to TRBJ1-5; TRBD1 matches 7 bases. Germline CDR1 reads SGHTA; CDR2 reads FQGNSA. This CDR3 region has 16 residues. V gave up 4 bases and J gave up 1 base; unmatched junction bases: 7. The CDR3 region is CASSSQGSGSNQPQHF. CDR3 coding DNA: TGTGCCAGCAGCTCACAGGGGAGTGGGAGCAATCAGCCCCAGCATTTT.

The J gene is TRBJ1-1, the V gene TRBV2; 8 positions agree with TRBD1. Germline CDR1 is SNHLY and CDR2 is FYNNEI. The CDR3 extends over 16 amino acids. Germline trimming cut 5 bases from V and 0 bases from J; bases unmatched to any gene: 8. The CDR3 is CASSSQGVTMNTEAFF. The DNA for the CDR3 is TGTGCCAGCAGTTCACAGGGGGTGACTATGAACACTGAAGCTTTCTTT.

A few counts support this clone. The chain has TRBV6-6 and TRBJ2-1; 7 nucleotides line up with TRBD1. J lost 6 bases, V lost 7 bases, and 6 bases had no gene match. Germline V lookup: CDR1 MNHNY, CDR2 SVGAGI (reference sequence). The CDR3 sequence is 13 residues long. CDR3 coding DNA: TGTGCCAGCATCCTGACAGGGTCCAATGAGCAGTTCTTC. Residues: CASILTGSNEQFF.

Comment on this clone: In the same sample, other DNA sequences code for this CDR3. This sequence joins TRBV28 and TRBJ2-2, with TRBD1 matching over 12 bases. Germline V lookup: CDR1 MDHEN, CDR2 SYDVKM. V gave up 8 bases and J gave up 1 base; unmatched junction bases: 8. This CDR3 is 17 amino acids long. CDR3 sequence reads: CASGGTGGSGNTGELFF. CDR3 nucleotides: TGTGCCAGCGGCGGGACAGGGGGCAGTGGGAACACCGGGGAGCTGTTTTTT.

Written as DNA, the CDR3 is TGTGCCAGCAGCCAAGAGCTCTCGCGGGGCAATGAGCAGTTCTTC. As protein: CASSQELSRGNEQFF. This rearrangement joins TRBV4-2 to TRBJ2-1; D possibly corresponds to TRBD2 (6 bases). Germline CDR1 is LGHNA and CDR2 is YNFKEQ. Trimming pared 0 bases from V and 6 bases from J, leaving 12 bases between. This CDR3 spans 15 amino acids.

The chain uses TRBV5-1 and TRBJ2-5, with 7 bases lining up with TRBD1. This CDR3 spans 16 amino acids. CDR1 is SGHRS and CDR2 is YFSETQ in the germline V gene. V was clipped by 0 bases and J by 1 base; unmatched bases: 6. The CDR3 nucleotides read TGCGCCAGCAGCTTGGGCCGACAGGGCTTCCAAGAGACCCAGTACTTC. Translation gives CASSLGRQGFQETQYF.

The genes are TRBV30 and TRBJ1-5; no definite D call. CDR3 size: 14 residues. Germline CDR1 GTSNPN, CDR2 SVGIG (reference sequence). V was trimmed by 0 bases and J by 1 base, leaving 7 bases between them. This chain's CDR3 is CAWSVVTSNQPQHF. CDR3 coding DNA: TGTGCCTGGAGTGTAGTGACAAGCAATCAGCCCCAGCATTTT. Looking up the rest from reference TRBV30 and TRBJ1-5 gives the full variable domain: SQTIHQWPATLVQPVGSPLSLECTVEGTSNPNLYWYRQAAGRGLQLLFYSVGIGQISSEVPQNLSASRPQDRQFILSSKKLLLSDSGFYLCAWSVVTSNQPQHFGDGTRLSIL.

DNA for the CDR3: TGTGCCAGCAGCCCCAGGGGCGGCTCGAACACCGGGGAGCTGTTTTTT. Translation: CASSPRGGSNTGELFF. V gene TRBV7-2 combines with J gene TRBJ2-2, with a weak D call TRBD1 (6 bases). Trimming left V 5 bases short and J 0 bases short, with 13 bases between. From germline, CDR1 is SGHTA and CDR2 FQGNSA. This CDR3 is built from 16 residues.

The chain joins TRBV9 to TRBJ2-1, with 10 bases matching TRBD2. The CDR3 loop spans 15 amino acids. Germline CDR1 reads SGDLS; CDR2 reads YYNGEE. Trimming removed 1 base from V and 6 bases from J; junction bases left unmatched: 4. The CDR3 here is CASSVFLAGVNEQFF. CDR3 nucleotide sequence: TGTGCCAGCAGCGTATTTCTAGCGGGGGTCAATGAGCAGTTCTTC.

The chain combines TRBV4-1 with TRBJ2-7; tentatively, D is TRBD1 (5 bases). From germline, CDR1 is MGHRA and CDR2 YSYEKL. The CDR3 is 13 residues long. V was shortened by 4 bases and J by 1 base, with 8 bases between the two germline ends. This CDR3 is CASSLSGSYEQYF. Written as DNA, the CDR3 is TGCGCCAGCAGCCTATCAGGGTCCTACGAGCAGTACTTC.

J is TRBJ2-7 and V is TRBV5-4; 10 positions match TRBD2. The J segment lost 5 bases and the V segment lost 2 bases, leaving 7 bases of the junction unmatched. CDR1 SGHNT and CDR2 YYREEE come from the germline V gene (reference sequence). The CDR3 spans 15 residues. This chain's CDR3 is CASSFIAGGVNEQYF. As DNA, the CDR3 is TGTGCCAGCAGCTTTATAGCGGGAGGAGTCAACGAGCAGTACTTC.

The chain is built from TRBV19 and TRBJ2-1, with a tentative D call TRBD2 (6 bases). The CDR3 sequence is 15 residues long. V was trimmed by 8 bases and J by 3 bases, leaving 17 bases between them. Germline CDR1 LNHDA, CDR2 SQIVND (reference sequence). CDR3 sequence (DNA): TGTGCCAGTCAGGATGCGGGACTTGGCTACAATGAGCAGTTCTTC. This codes for CASQDAGLGYNEQFF.

The gene calls are TRBV4-3 and TRBJ2-1, with D hard to call. This CDR3 is built from 12 residues. Looked up from germline, CDR1 is LGHNA and CDR2 is YSLEER. Trimming stripped 0 bases from V and 8 bases from J, with 5 bases between. CDR3 residues: CASSQDRHEQFF. DNA for the CDR3: TGCGCCAGCAGCCAAGACAGGCATGAGCAGTTCTTC.

V usage is TRBV30 and J usage is TRBJ1-5; 7 bases are shared with TRBD1. The CDR3 covers 14 residues. CDR1 and CDR2 from the germline V gene are GTSNPN and SVGIG (reference sequence). J lost 4 bases, V lost 2 bases, and 5 bases had no gene match. The CDR3 reads CAWSQGDPNQPQHF. The CDR3 DNA follows: TGTGCCTGGAGTCAGGGGGATCCGAATCAGCCCCAGCATTTT.

This sequence joins TRBV9 and TRBJ2-2; tentative D call: TRBD1 (5 bases). Germline assignment: CDR1 SGDLS and CDR2 YYNGEE. V was trimmed by 0 bases and J by 8 bases, leaving 11 bases between them. The length of the CDR3 is 14 residues. CDR3 bases: TGTGCCAGCAGCGTAGGGCAGGGTACGGGGGAGCTGTTTTTT. Its translation is CASSVGQGTGELFF.

This clone was observed a handful of times. The genes are TRBV28 and TRBJ2-2; D perhaps matches TRBD1 (6 bases). The length of the CDR3 is 16 residues. Per germline, CDR1 MDHEN and CDR2 SYDVKM. Trimming pared 6 bases from V and 7 bases from J, leaving 21 bases between. The CDR3 nucleotides are TGTGCCAGCAGAACCTACAGGGTTGGAAAGGTCGGGGAGCTGTTTTTT. It yields the protein CASRTYRVGKVGELFF.

As regards this clone: A read error may account for a junction end that differs from germline. The chain joins TRBV27 to TRBJ1-3; unclear D gene. The germline V gene has CDR1 MNHEY and CDR2 SMNVEV (reference sequence). This CDR3 contains 13 residues. CDR3 sequence: CASILAGWDTIYF. In DNA form, the CDR3 reads TGTGCCAGCATTTTAGCCGGGTGGGACACCATATATTTT.

The rearrangement uses TRBV18 and TRBJ1-1; 7 bases are shared with TRBD1. There are 15 residues in the CDR3. CDR1 is KGHSH, CDR2 LQKENI, per germline. Trimming took 3 bases from V and 3 from J; bases not matched to a gene: 7. The DNA of the CDR3 is TGTGCCAGCTCACCGTCGAGGGACAGCTACACTGAAGCTTTCTTT. Amino acids: CASSPSRDSYTEAFF.

The V and J genes are TRBV27 and TRBJ1-2, with 8 positions matching TRBD1. The CDR3 has 13 amino acids. The germline V gene has CDR1 MNHEY and CDR2 SMNVEV (reference sequence). The junction had 6 bases not matched to a gene; V was cut back by 6 bases and J by 6 bases. The CDR3 spells CASSKDRGNGYTF. CDR3 sequence (DNA): TGTGCCAGCAGCAAAGACAGGGGAAATGGCTACACCTTC.

The rearrangement links TRBV2 to TRBJ2-7; D is perhaps TRBD2 (5 bases). The CDR3 has 12 amino acids. The germline CDR1 and CDR2 sequences are SNHLY and FYNNEI. V was cut by 2 bases and J by 4 bases, with 6 bases left in between. Written as DNA, the CDR3 is TGTGCCAGCAGTGAACGGAGGTACGAGCAGTACTTC. It codes for CASSERRYEQYF. Full variable domain (missing parts from reference TRBV2 and TRBJ2-7): EPEVTQTPSHQVTQMGQEVILRCVPISNHLYFYWYRQILGQKVEFLVSFYNNEISEKSEIFDDQFSVERPDGSNFTLKIRSTKLEDSAMYFCASSERRYEQYFGPGTRLTVT.

This clone was counted once. The chain carries TRBV19 and TRBJ1-4; D remains unclear. The CDR3 sequence is 16 residues long. CDR1 and CDR2 (germline): LNHDA, SQIVND (reference sequence). V dropped 5 bases and J dropped 7 bases, with 20 bases sitting between them. Here the CDR3 reads CASSPQPGGYSEKLFF. The CDR3 nucleotides read TGTGCCAGTAGTCCCCAACCAGGTGGTTATAGTGAAAAACTGTTTTTT.

The chain carries TRBV6-5 and TRBJ2-7, with TRBD2 identical over 10 bases. Germline CDR1 MNHEY, CDR2 SVGAGI. With 5 bases clipped from V and 4 bases from J, the junction kept 5 bases outside the gene matches. The CDR3 has 14 residues. In DNA form, the CDR3 reads TGTGCCAGCAGTCTTACGGGACTAGCGTACGAGCAGTACTTC. Its translation is CASSLTGLAYEQYF.

J is TRBJ1-2 and V is TRBV6-1, with D unclear. The CDR3 is 16 amino acids. Trimming pared 1 base from V and 6 bases from J, leaving 18 bases between. Germline-derived CDR1 and CDR2 are MNHNS and SASEGT. As DNA, the CDR3 is TGTGCCAGCAGTGAAGTTTCCCCCACGTGGAGGAATGGCTACACCTTC. The encoded protein is CASSEVSPTWRNGYTF.

The rearrangement uses TRBV28 and TRBJ1-4, with 7 bases that match TRBD1. Germline loops: CDR1 MDHEN, CDR2 SYDVKM. The V and J ends lost 5 bases and 5 bases, in that order; junction bases with no gene match: 8. The CDR3 consists of 15 residues. The CDR3 reads CASSPGGTANEKLFF. The CDR3 DNA reads TGTGCCAGCAGTCCTGGGGGGACAGCGAATGAAAAACTGTTTTTT.

The gene calls are TRBV2 and TRBJ1-2, with D perhaps TRBD1 (5 bases). The CDR3 runs 12 residues. The V gene's germline CDR1 is SNHLY and CDR2 FYNNEI. The V end lost 8 bases, the J end lost 4 bases, and 11 bases lay between the germline ends. The CDR3 loop reads CASGTDFYGYTF. CDR3 in DNA: TGTGCCAGCGGGACTGACTTCTATGGCTACACCTTC.

This sequence joins TRBV19 and TRBJ1-1; D may be TRBD1 (6 bases). The CDR3 consists of 13 residues. Germline CDR1 and CDR2: LNHDA and SQIVND (reference sequence). V lost 4 bases and J 4 bases, leaving 10 bases between the germline ends. The CDR3 DNA follows: TGTGCCAGTAGTACATCACAGGGCACTGAAGCTTTCTTT. This encodes CASSTSQGTEAFF. The full variable domain, rest sourced from reference TRBV19 and TRBJ1-1, is DGGITQSPKYLFRKEGQNVTLSCEQNLNHDAMYWYRQDPGQGLRLIYYSQIVNDFQKGDIAEGYSVSREKKESFPLTVTSAQKNPTAFYLCASSTSQGTEAFFGQGTRLTVV.

The chain has TRBV29-1 and TRBJ2-3; possibly TRBD1 for D (6 bases). V lost 2 bases, J lost 2 bases, and 26 bases lay in between. Germline values: CDR1 SQVTM, CDR2 ANQGSEA. The CDR3 is 19 amino acids. CDR3 amino acids: CSVEQGLVERMQDTDTQYF. In DNA, the CDR3 is TGCAGCGTTGAACAGGGGCTTGTTGAGAGGATGCAAGACACAGATACGCAGTATTTT.

In nucleotides, the CDR3 is TGTGCCAGCTCCCTCGACAGGGTGGCATCACCCCTCCACTTT. This gives the protein CASSLDRVASPLHF. The gene calls are TRBV18 and TRBJ1-6; TRBD1 agrees at 7 bases. Germline trimming cut 6 bases from V and 10 bases from J; bases unmatched to any gene: 9. The CDR3 loop spans 14 amino acids. The germline CDR1 and CDR2 sequences are KGHSH and LQKENI. The full variable domain, rest sourced from reference TRBV18 and TRBJ1-6, is NAGVMQNPRHLVRRRGQEARLRCSPMKGHSHVYWYRQLPEEGLKFMVYLQKENIIDESGMPKERFSAEFPKEGPSILRIQQVVRGDSAAYFCASSLDRVASPLHFGNGTRLTVT.

This chain uses TRBV11-2 with TRBJ2-5; 10 bases line up with TRBD2. V gave up 5 bases and J gave up 5 bases; unmatched junction bases: 11. The germline CDR1 and CDR2 sequences are SGHAT and FQNNGV. The CDR3 covers 16 residues. This CDR3 reads CASSPGASGSGETQYF. CDR3 bases: TGTGCCAGCAGCCCGGGGGCTAGCGGGAGTGGGGAGACCCAGTACTTC.

The rearrangement uses TRBV7-9 and TRBJ1-2, with TRBD1 as a possible D gene (5 bases). The CDR3 runs to 12 residues. Germline V gene data show CDR1 as SEHNR and CDR2 as FQNEAQ (reference sequence). Trimming stripped 3 bases from V and 4 bases from J, with 6 bases between. CDR3 sequence: CASSFRGYGYTF. The CDR3, as DNA: TGTGCCAGCAGCTTTAGGGGCTATGGCTACACCTTC.

This chain joins TRBV11-2 and TRBJ2-3; 7 nucleotides match TRBD1. In germline, CDR1 is SGHAT, CDR2 FQNNGV. This CDR3 is 15 amino acids long. V was pared by 1 base and J by 4 bases, with 5 bases of the junction left unmatched. CDR3 amino acids: CASSLGTGFPDTQYF. For the CDR3, the DNA is TGTGCCAGCAGCTTAGGGACAGGATTCCCAGATACGCAGTATTTT. Complete variable domain (other parts from reference TRBV11-2 and TRBJ2-3): EAGVAQSPRYKIIEKRQSVAFWCNPISGHATLYWYQQILGQGPKLLIQFQNNGVVDDSQLPKDRFSAERLKGVDSTLKIQPAKLEDSAVYLCASSLGTGFPDTQYFGPGTRLTVL.